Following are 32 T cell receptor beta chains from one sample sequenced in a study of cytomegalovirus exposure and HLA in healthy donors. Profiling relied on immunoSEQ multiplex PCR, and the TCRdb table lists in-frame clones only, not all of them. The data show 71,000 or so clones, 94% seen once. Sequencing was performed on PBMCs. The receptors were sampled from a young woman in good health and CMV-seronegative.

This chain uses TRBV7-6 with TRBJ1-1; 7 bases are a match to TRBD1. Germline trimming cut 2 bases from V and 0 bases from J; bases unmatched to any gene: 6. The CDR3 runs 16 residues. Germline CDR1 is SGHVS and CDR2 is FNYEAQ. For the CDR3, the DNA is TGTGCCAGCAGCTTACCTCGGGACAGCTTGAACACTGAAGCTTTCTTT. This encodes CASSLPRDSLNTEAFF.

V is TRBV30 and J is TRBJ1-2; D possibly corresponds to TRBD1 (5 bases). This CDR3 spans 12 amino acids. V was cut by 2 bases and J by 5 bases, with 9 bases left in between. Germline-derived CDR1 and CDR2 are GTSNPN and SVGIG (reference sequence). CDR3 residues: CAWSSGLYGYTF. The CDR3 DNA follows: TGTGCCTGGAGTTCAGGGCTGTATGGCTACACCTTC.

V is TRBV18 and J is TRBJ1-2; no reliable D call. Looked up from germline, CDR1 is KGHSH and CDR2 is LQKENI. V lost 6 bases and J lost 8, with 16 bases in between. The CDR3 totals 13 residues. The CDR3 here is CASSKDEGKGYTF. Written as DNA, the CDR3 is TGTGCCAGCTCCAAAGACGAGGGCAAAGGCTACACCTTC.

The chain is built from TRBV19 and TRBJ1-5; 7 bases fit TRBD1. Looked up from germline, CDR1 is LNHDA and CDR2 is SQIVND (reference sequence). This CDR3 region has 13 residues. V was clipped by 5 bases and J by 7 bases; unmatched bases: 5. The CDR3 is CASSATGKQPQHF. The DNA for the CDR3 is TGTGCCAGTAGTGCGACAGGGAAACAGCCCCAGCATTTT.

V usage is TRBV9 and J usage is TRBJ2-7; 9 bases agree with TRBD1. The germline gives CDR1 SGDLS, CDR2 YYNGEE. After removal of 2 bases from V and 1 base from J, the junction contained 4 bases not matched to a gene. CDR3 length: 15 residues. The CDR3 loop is CASSVGTGPSYEQYF. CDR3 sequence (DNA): TGTGCCAGCAGCGTTGGGACAGGGCCTTCCTACGAGCAGTACTTC.

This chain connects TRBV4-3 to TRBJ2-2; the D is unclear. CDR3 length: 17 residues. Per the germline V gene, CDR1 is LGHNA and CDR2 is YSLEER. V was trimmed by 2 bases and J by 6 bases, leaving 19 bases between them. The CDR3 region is CASSQHFPQDVAGELFF. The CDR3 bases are TGCGCCAGCAGCCAACATTTCCCGCAGGATGTGGCCGGGGAGCTGTTTTTT.

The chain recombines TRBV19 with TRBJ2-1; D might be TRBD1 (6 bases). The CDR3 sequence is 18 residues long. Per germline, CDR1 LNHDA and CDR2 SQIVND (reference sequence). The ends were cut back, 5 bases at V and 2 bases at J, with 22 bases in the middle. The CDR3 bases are TGTGCCAGTAGTCATCGACAGGCAAGGGGCAGACCCTACAATGAGCAGTTCTTC. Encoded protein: CASSHRQARGRPYNEQFF.

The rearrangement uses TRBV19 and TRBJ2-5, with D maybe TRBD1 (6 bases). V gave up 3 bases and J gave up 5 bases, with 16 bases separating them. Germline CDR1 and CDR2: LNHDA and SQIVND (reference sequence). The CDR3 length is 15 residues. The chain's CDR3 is CASSIRDIAGETQYF. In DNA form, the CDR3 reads TGTGCCAGTAGTATCCGGGACATTGCAGGGGAGACCCAGTACTTC.

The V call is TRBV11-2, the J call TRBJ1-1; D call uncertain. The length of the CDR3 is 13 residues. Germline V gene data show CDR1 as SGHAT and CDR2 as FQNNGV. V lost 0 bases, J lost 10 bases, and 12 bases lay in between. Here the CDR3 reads CASSLDYSLGAFF. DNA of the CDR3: TGTGCCAGCAGCTTAGACTACTCCCTTGGAGCTTTCTTT.

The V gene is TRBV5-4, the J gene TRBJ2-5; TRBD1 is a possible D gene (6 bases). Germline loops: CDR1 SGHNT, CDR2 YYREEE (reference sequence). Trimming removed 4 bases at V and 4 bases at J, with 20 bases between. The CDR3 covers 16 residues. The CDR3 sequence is CASSEDPGAKGETQYF. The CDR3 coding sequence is TGTGCCAGCAGCGAAGACCCAGGGGCGAAGGGAGAGACCCAGTACTTC. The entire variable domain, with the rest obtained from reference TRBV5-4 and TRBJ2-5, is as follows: ETGVTQSPTHLIKTRGQQVTLRCSSQSGHNTVSWYQQALGQGPQFIFQYYREEENGRGNFPPRFSGLQFPNYSSELNVNALELDDSALYLCASSEDPGAKGETQYFGPGTRLLVL.

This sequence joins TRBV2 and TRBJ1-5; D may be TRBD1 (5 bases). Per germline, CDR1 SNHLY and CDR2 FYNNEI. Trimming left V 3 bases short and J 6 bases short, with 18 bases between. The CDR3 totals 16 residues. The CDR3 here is CASSDGWGRASQPQHF. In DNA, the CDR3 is TGTGCCAGCAGTGACGGGTGGGGCAGGGCGAGTCAGCCCCAGCATTTT.

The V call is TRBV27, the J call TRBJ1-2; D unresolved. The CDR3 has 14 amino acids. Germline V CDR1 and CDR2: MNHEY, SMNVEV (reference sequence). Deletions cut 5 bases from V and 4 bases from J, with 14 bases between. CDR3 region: CASSRASVGYGYTF. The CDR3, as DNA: TGTGCCAGCAGTCGAGCTTCGGTTGGCTATGGCTACACCTTC.

The CDR3 bases are TGTGCCTGGAATTATTTGGGCAGGGAAGTGGAACCCCTCCACTTT. It codes for CAWNYLGREVEPLHF. The chain recombines TRBV30 with TRBJ1-6, with D perhaps TRBD1 (5 bases). This CDR3 has 15 amino acids. Germline V lookup: CDR1 GTSNPN, CDR2 SVGIG (reference sequence). Between the trimmed V and J ends, which lost 4 bases and 12 bases, there was a span of 22 bases.

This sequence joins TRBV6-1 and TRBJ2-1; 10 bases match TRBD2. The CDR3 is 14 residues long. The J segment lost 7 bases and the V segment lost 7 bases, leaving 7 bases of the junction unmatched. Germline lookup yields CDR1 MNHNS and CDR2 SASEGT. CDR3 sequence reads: CASMGTSASNEQFF. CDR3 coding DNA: TGTGCCAGCATGGGGACTAGCGCTTCGAATGAGCAGTTCTTC.

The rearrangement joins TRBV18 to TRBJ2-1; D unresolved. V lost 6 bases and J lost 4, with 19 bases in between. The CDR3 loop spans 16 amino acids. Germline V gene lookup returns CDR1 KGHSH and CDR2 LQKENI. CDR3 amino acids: CASSPTSTVVYNEQFF. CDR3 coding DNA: TGTGCCAGCTCGCCAACTTCCACGGTTGTTTACAATGAGCAGTTCTTC. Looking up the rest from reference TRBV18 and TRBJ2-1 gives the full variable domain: NAGVMQNPRHLVRRRGQEARLRCSPMKGHSHVYWYRQLPEEGLKFMVYLQKENIIDESGMPKERFSAEFPKEGPSILRIQQVVRGDSAAYFCASSPTSTVVYNEQFFGPGTRLTVL.

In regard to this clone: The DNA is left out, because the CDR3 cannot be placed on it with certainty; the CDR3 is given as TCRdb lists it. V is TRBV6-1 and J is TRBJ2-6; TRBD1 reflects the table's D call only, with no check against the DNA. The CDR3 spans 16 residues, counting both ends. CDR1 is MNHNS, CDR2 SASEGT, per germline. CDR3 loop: CASSAGITFGANVLTF.

In DNA form, the CDR3 reads TGTGCCAGCAGCTTAAGCCACACGGGGAATGTAAACACCATATATTTT. Translating gives CASSLSHTGNVNTIYF. The chain has TRBV11-2 and TRBJ1-3; D gene ambiguous. V was clipped by 2 bases and J by 6 bases, with 17 bases between them. CDR3 length: 16 amino acids. The germline V gene encodes CDR1 SGHAT and CDR2 FQNNGV.

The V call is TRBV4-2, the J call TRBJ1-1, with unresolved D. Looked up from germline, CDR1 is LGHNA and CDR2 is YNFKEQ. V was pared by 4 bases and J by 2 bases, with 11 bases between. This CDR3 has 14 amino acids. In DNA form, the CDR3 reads TGTGCCAGCAGCCGACAAACAGAAAACACTGAAGCTTTCTTT. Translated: CASSRQTENTEAFF.

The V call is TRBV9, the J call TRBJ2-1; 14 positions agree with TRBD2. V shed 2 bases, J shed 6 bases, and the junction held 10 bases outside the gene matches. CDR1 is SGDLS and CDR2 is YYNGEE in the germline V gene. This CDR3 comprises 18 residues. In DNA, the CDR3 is TGTGCCAGCAGCGTCCACAGACTAGCGGGGGGGCCTGGCAATGAGCAGTTCTTC. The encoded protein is CASSVHRLAGGPGNEQFF. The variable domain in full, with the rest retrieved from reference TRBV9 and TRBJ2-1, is DSGVTQTPKHLITATGQRVTLRCSPRSGDLSVYWYQQSLDQGLQFLIQYYNGEERAKGNILERFSAQQFPDLHSELNLSSLELGDSALYFCASSVHRLAGGPGNEQFFGPGTRLTVL.

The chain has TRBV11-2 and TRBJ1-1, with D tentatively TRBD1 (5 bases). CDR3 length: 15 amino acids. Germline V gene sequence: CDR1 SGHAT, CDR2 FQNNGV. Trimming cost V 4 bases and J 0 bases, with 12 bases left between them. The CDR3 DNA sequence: TGTGCCAGCAGCTGGCTGACAGCCCTGAACACTGAAGCTTTCTTT. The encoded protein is CASSWLTALNTEAFF.

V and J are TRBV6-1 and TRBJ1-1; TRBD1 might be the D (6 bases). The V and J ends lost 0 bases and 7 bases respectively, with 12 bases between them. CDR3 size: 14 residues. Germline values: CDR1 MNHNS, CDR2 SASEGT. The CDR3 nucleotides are TGTGCCAGCAGTGAAGCGCGGGGGGCTCATGAAGCTTTCTTT. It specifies CASSEARGAHEAFF.

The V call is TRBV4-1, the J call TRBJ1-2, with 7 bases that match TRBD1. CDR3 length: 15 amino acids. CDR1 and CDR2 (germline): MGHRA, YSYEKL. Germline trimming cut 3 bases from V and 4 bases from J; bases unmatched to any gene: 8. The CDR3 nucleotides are TGCGCCAGCAGCCAGACACAGGGGATGAGCTATGGCTACACCTTC. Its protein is CASSQTQGMSYGYTF.

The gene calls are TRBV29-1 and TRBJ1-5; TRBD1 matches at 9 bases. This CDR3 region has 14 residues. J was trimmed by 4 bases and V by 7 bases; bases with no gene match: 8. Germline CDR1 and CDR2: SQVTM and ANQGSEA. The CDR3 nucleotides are TGCAGCGCCGCAACCGGGACAGGGAATCAGCCCCAGCATTTT. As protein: CSAATGTGNQPQHF.

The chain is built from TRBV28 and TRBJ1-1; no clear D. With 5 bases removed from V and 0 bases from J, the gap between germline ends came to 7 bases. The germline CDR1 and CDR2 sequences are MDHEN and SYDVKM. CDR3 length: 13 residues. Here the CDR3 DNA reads TGTGCCAGCAGTGAGATAATGAACACTGAAGCTTTCTTT. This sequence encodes CASSEIMNTEAFF.

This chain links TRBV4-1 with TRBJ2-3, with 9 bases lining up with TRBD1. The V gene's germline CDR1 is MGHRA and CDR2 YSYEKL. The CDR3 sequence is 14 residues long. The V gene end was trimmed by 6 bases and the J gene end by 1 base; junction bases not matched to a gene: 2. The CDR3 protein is CASRRDRGTDTQYF. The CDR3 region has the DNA TGCGCCAGCAGGCGGGACAGGGGCACAGATACGCAGTATTTT.

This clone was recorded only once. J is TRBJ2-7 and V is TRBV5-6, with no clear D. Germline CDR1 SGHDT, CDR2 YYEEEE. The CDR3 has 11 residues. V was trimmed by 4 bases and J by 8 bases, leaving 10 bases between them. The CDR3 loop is CASSLRSKQYF. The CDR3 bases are TGTGCCAGCAGCCTCCGGAGCAAGCAGTACTTC.

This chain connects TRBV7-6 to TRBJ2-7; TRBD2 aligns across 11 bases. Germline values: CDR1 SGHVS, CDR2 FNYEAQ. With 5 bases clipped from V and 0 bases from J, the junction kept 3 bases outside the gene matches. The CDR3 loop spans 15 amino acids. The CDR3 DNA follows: TGTGCCAGCAGCGGAGGACTAGCGGGCTCCTACGAGCAGTACTTC. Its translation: CASSGGLAGSYEQYF. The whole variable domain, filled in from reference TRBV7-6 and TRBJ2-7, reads GAGVSQSPRYKVTKRGQDVALRCDPISGHVSLYWYRQALGQGPEFLTYFNYEAQQDKSGLPNDRFSAERPEGSISTLTIQRTEQRDSAMYRCASSGGLAGSYEQYFGPGTRLTVT.

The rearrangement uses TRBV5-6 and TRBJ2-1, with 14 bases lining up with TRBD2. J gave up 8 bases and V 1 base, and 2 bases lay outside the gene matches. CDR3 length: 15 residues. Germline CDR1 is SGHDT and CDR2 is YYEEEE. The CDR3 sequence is CASSLKGLAGDEQFF. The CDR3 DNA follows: TGTGCCAGCAGCTTGAAGGGACTAGCGGGAGATGAGCAGTTCTTC.

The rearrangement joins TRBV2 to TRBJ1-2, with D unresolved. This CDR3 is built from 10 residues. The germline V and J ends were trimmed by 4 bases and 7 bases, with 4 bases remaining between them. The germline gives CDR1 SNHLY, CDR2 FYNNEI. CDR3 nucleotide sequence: TGTGCCAGCAGTGGTCTTGGCTACACCTTC. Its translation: CASSGLGYTF.

The CDR3 region is CASSVLKGQGWTDTQYF. DNA for the CDR3: TGTGCCAGCAGTGTACTGAAGGGACAGGGGTGGACAGATACGCAGTATTTT. V usage is TRBV2 and J usage is TRBJ2-3; TRBD1 agrees at 10 bases. The V segment lost 4 bases and the J segment 3 bases; nucleotides outside the gene matches: 10. Per the germline V gene, CDR1 is SNHLY and CDR2 is FYNNEI. The CDR3 consists of 17 residues.

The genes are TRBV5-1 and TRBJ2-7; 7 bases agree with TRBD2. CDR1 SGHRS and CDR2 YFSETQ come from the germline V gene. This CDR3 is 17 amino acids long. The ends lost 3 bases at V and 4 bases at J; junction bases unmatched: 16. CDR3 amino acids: CASSYPRDGGRGYEQYF. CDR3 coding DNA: TGCGCCAGCAGCTACCCCCGGGACGGAGGGCGGGGGTACGAGCAGTACTTC.

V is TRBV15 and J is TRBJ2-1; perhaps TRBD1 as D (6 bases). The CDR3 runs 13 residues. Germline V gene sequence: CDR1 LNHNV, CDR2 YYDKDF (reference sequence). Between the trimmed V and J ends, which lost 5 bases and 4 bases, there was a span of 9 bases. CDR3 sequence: CATSLGQYNEQFF. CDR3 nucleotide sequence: TGTGCCACCAGCCTAGGACAGTACAATGAGCAGTTCTTC.